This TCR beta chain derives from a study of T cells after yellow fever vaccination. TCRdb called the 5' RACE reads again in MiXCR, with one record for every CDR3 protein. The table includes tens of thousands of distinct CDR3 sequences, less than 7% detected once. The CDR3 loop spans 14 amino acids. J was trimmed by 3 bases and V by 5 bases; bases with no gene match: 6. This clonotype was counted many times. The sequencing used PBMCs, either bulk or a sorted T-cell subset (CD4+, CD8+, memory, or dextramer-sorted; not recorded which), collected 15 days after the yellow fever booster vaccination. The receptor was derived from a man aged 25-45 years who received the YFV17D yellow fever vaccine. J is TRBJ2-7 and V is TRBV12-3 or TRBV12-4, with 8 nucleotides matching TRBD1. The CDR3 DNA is TGTGCCAGCAGTCCTACAGGGGGGTACTACGAGCAGTACTTC. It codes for CASSPTGGYYEQYF.